This passage covers 5 T cell receptor beta chains from one sample sequenced in a study of shared clonotypes between healthy human individuals. The method was immunoSEQ multiplex PCR; TCRdb's version includes in-frame clones alone and lacks a portion of them. In the table there are hundreds of thousands of clones, around 72% of which are singletons. The source material was memory CD4+ T cells sorted from blood. Documented subset: CD45RA-negative fraction. These receptors all stem from a woman aged 25 to 39 in good health.

The chain joins TRBV5-1 to TRBJ2-1; 9 bases map to TRBD1. CDR1 is SGHRS and CDR2 is YFSETQ in the germline V gene. This CDR3 is built from 13 residues. With V trimmed by 5 bases and J by 4 bases, 1 base remained unmatched. CDR3 amino acids: CASRGTGYNEQFF. CDR3 DNA: TGCGCCAGCAGGGGGACAGGGTACAATGAGCAGTTCTTC. Variable domain in full (rest from reference TRBV5-1 and TRBJ2-1): KAGVTQTPRYLIKTRGQQVTLSCSPISGHRSVSWYQQTPGQGLQFLFEYFSETQRNKGNFPGRFSGRQFSNSRSEMNVSTLELGDSALYLCASRGTGYNEQFFGPGTRLTVL.

This chain uses TRBV19 with TRBJ2-2; D gene uncertain. The V gene lost 2 bases and the J gene lost 1 base, with 5 bases spanning the gap. The germline gives CDR1 LNHDA, CDR2 SQIVND (reference sequence). The CDR3 is made up of 14 amino acids. This CDR3 is CASSISENTGELFF. CDR3 DNA: TGTGCCAGTAGTATATCTGAGAACACCGGGGAGCTGTTTTTT.

This clone was picked up a small number of times. This chain links TRBV5-4 with TRBJ2-7; 14 bases fit TRBD2. CDR1 SGHNT and CDR2 YYREEE come from the germline V gene (reference sequence). This CDR3 spans 15 amino acids. V was clipped by 3 bases and J by 4 bases; unmatched bases: 3. For the CDR3, the DNA is TGTGCCAGCAGCTCGGGACTAGCGGGAGCGTACGAGCAGTACTTC. This sequence encodes CASSSGLAGAYEQYF.

This chain connects TRBV11-2 to TRBJ1-4; the match to TRBD1 covers 9 bases. CDR1 is SGHAT and CDR2 is FQNNGV in the germline V gene. There are 14 residues in the CDR3. Germline trimming cut 7 bases from V and 7 bases from J; bases unmatched to any gene: 7. For the CDR3, the DNA is TGTGCCAGCAATCCGACAGGGGGAACTGAAAAACTGTTTTTT. Translation gives CASNPTGGTEKLFF.

This clone was seen a single time. The genes are TRBV30 and TRBJ2-7; 8 bases are shared with TRBD2. V lost 5 bases and J lost 0; bases outside the gene matches: 12. This CDR3 has 16 residues. Germline V gene data show CDR1 as GTSNPN and CDR2 as SVGIG (reference sequence). This CDR3 is CAWADVGGGNSYEQYF. The CDR3 region has the DNA TGTGCCTGGGCAGACGTCGGGGGGGGTAACTCCTACGAGCAGTACTTC.